This section outlines one T cell receptor (beta chain) sequence together with its context. What it binds is not known. Sequence at one end of the junction differs from germline and may be a read error. The data belong to a study of tumor and adjacent non-tumor tissue in lung cancer. Overall study context: The cohort had around twelve adenocarcinoma, a couple of squamous cell and 1 small cell patients. Aged about 31 to 80 years, patients included more than nine men and several women with stage I to III disease. Findings and caveats of the study: Top 100 clones took a larger repertoire share in normal lung.

TCRbeta libraries were built with three rounds of nested PCR, modified from ARM-PCR. TCRdb reprocessed the multiplex PCR reads with MiXCR, giving one entry per CDR3 protein. Of 200,000 or so distinct CDR3 sequences listed, 70% to 75% are singletons. This sample's RNA came from whole unsorted tissue. This sequence was found in a man aged 55 to 70 with non-small cell lung cancer. The specimen sequenced was lung tumor tissue.

The CDR3 DNA follows: TGTGCCAGCAGCTTTGAGGCAGGACTTAGCGAAGCTTTTTTT. Amino acid sequence: CASSFEAGLSEAFF. The chain has TRBV11-2 and TRBJ1-1; D gene unclear. This CDR3 is built from 14 residues. CDR1 and CDR2 (germline): SGHAT, FQNNGV. Full variable domain (rest looked up from reference TRBV11-2 and TRBJ1-1): EAGVAQSPRYKIIEKRQSVAFWCNPISGHATLYWYQQILGQGPKLLIQFQNNGVVDDSQLPKDRFSAERLKGVDSTLKIQPAKLEDSAVYLCASSFEAGLSEAFFGQGTRLTVV.